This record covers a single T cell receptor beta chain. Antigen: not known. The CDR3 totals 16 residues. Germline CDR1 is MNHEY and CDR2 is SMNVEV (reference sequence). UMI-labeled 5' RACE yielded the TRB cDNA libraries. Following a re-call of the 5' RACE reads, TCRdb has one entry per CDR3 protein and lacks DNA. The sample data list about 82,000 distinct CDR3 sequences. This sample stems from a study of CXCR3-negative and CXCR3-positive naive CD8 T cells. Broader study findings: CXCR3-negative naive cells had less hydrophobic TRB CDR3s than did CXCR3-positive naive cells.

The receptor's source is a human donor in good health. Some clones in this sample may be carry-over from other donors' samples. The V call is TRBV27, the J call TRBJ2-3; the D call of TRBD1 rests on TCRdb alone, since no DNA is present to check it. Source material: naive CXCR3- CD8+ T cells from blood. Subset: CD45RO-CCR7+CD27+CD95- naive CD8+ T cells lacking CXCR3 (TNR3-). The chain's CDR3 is CASSLSRGTRTDGQYF.